The T cell receptor (beta chain) described here comes from a study of human T cells and chemical hapten exposure. Study context: Across the whole study, which lasted 20 to 30 weeks, patients were given diphenylcyclopropenone on the scalp once a week.

The CDR3 runs 15 residues. The germline V gene has CDR1 LGHNT and CDR2 FRNRAP. Between the trimmed V and J ends, which lost 0 bases and 6 bases, there was a span of 14 bases. The sample holds a few counts of this clonotype. TCRdb recomputed calls from the RACE reads with MiXCR, one row per CDR3 protein. In the table there are 100,000 or so distinct CDR3 sequences, under 40% of which are singletons. The time point denotes: patch test 3, about 24 weeks after DPC sensitization. The treatment here: therapeutic diphenylcyclopropenone sensitization with weekly scalp DPC. This sequence originates from a man between 35 and 55 years old with alopecia areata. Some clones in this sample may be carry-over from other donors' samples. Sample: whole blood, taken in connection with sensitization to the hapten diphenylcyclopropenone (DPC). The chain carries TRBV12-5 and TRBJ1-1; D perhaps matches TRBD1 (5 bases). The CDR3 here is CASGLVLGTKPEAFF. The CDR3 DNA follows: TGTGCTAGTGGTTTGGTACTAGGGACGAAGCCTGAAGCTTTCTTT. Looking up the rest from reference TRBV12-5 and TRBJ1-1 gives the full variable domain: DARVTQTPRHKVTEMGQEVTMRCQPILGHNTVFWYRQTMMQGLELLAYFRNRAPLDDSGMPKDRFSAEMPDATLATLKIQPSEPRDSAVYFCASGLVLGTKPEAFFGQGTRLTVV.